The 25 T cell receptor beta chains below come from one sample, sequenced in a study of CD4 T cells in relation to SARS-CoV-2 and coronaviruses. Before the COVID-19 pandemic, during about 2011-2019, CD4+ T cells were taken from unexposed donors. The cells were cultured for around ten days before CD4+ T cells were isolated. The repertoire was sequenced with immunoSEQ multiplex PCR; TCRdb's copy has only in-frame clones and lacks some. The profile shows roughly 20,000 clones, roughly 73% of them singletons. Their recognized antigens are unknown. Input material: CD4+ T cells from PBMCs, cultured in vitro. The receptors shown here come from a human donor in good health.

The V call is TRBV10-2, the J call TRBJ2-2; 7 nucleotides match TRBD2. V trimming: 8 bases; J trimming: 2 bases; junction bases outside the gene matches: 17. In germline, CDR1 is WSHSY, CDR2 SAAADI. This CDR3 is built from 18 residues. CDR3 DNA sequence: TGCGCCAGCGGGGTTCCAGTCCCCGGGAGGTCTAACACCGGGGAGCTGTTTTTT. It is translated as CASGVPVPGRSNTGELFF.

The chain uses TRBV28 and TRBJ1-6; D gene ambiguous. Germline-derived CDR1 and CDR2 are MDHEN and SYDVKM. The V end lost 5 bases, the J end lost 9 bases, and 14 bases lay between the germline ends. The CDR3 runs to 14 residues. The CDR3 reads CASSTLTESSPLHF. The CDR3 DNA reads TGTGCCAGCAGTACTCTAACAGAGTCTTCACCCCTCCACTTT. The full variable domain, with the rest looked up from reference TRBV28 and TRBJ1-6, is DVKVTQSSRYLVKRTGEKVFLECVQDMDHENMFWYRQDPGLGLRLIYFSYDVKMKEKGDIPEGYSVSREKKERFSLILESASTNQTSMYLCASSTLTESSPLHFGNGTRLTVT.

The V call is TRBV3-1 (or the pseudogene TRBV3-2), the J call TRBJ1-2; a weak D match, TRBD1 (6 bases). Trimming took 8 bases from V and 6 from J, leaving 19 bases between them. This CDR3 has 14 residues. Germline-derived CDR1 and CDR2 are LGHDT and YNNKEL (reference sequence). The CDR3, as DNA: TGTGCCAGCGGGCCGCAGGGGCGGAGAGATGGCTACACCTTC. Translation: CASGPQGRRDGYTF.

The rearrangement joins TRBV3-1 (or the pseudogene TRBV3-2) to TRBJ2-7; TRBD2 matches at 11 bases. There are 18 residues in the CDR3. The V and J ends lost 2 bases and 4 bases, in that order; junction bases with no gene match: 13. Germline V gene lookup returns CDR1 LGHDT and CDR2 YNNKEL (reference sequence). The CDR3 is CASSQLGTSGWPNYEQYF. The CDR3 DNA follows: TGTGCCAGCAGCCAATTAGGGACTAGCGGCTGGCCCAATTACGAGCAGTACTTC.

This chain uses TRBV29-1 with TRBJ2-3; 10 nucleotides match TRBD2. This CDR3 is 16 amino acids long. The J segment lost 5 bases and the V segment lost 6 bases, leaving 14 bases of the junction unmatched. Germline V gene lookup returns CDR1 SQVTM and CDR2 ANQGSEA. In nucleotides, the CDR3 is TGCAGCGTGATTATAGCGGGAGGTCGCCGGGGAGATACGCAGTATTTT. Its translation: CSVIIAGGRRGDTQYF.

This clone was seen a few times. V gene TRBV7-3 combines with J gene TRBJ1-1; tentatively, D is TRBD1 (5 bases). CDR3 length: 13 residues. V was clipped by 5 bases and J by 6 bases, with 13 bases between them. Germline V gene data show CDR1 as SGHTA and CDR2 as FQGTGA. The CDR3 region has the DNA TGTGCCAGCAGCCCAGGAGGGGCCTCTGAAGCTTTCTTT. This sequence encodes CASSPGGASEAFF.

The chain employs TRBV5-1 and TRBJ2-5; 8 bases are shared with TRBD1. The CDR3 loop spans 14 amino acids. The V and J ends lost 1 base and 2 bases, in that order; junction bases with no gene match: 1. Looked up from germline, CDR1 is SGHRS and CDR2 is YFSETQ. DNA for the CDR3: TGCGCCAGCAGCTTGACAGGGGGACAAGAGACCCAGTACTTC. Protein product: CASSLTGGQETQYF.

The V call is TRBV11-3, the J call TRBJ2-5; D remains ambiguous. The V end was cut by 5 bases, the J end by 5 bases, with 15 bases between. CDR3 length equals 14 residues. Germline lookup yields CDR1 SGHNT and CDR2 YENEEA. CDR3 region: CASSPTSLGETQYF. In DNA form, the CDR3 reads TGTGCCAGCAGCCCTACCTCCCTTGGGGAGACCCAGTACTTC.

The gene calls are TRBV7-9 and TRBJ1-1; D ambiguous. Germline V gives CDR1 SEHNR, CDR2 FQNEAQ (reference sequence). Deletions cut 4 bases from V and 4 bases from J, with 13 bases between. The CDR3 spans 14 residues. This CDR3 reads CASSSQAGVTEAFF. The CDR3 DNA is TGTGCCAGCAGCTCCCAGGCTGGTGTCACTGAAGCTTTCTTT.

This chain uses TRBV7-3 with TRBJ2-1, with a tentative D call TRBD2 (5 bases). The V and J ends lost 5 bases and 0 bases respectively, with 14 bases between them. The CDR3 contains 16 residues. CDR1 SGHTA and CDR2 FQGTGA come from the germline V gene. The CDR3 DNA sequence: TGTGCCAGCAGCCGACCCAGTGGGAGCTCCTACAATGAGCAGTTCTTC. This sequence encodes CASSRPSGSSYNEQFF. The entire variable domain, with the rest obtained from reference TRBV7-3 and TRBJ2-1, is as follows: GAGVSQTPSNKVTEKGKYVELRCDPISGHTALYWYRQSLGQGPEFLIYFQGTGAADDSGLPNDRFFAVRPEGSVSTLKIQRTERGDSAVYLCASSRPSGSSYNEQFFGPGTRLTVL.

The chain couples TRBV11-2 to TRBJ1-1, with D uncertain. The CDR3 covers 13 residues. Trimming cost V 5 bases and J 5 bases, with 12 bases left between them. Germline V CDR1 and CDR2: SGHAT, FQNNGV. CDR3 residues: CASSIPAGTEAFF. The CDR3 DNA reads TGTGCCAGCAGCATTCCGGCTGGGACTGAAGCTTTCTTT.

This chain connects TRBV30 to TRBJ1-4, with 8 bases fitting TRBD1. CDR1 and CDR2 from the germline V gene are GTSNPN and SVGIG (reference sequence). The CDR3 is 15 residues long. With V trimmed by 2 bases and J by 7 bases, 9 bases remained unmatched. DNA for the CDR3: TGTGCCTGGAGTACTTGGACAGGGACGATTGAAAAACTGTTTTTT. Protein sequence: CAWSTWTGTIEKLFF.

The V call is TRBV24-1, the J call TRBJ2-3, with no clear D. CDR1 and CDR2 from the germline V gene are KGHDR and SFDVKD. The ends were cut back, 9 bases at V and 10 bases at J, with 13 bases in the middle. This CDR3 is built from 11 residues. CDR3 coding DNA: TGTGCCACCCCAGCCGTAATCGCGCAGTATTTT. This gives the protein CATPAVIAQYF.

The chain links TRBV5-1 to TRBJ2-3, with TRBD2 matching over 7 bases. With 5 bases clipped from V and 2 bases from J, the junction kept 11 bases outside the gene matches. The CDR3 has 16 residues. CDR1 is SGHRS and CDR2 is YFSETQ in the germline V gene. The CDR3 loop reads CASRIGTTLPTDTQYF. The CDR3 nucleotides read TGCGCCAGCAGGATAGGGACTACTCTACCCACAGATACGCAGTATTTT.

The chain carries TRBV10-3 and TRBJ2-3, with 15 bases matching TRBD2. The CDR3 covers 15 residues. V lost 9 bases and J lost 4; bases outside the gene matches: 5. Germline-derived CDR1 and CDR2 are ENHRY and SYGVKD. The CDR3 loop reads CAIGTSGRSPDTQYF. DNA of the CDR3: TGTGCCATAGGGACTAGCGGGAGGAGCCCAGATACGCAGTATTTT.

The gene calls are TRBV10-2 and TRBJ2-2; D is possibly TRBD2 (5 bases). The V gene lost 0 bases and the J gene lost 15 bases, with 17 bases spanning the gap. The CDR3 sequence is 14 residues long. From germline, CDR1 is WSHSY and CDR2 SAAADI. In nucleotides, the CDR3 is TGCGCCAGCAGTGAGTCGAACTCCGGGGAAAGGGTGTTTTTT. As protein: CASSESNSGERVFF.

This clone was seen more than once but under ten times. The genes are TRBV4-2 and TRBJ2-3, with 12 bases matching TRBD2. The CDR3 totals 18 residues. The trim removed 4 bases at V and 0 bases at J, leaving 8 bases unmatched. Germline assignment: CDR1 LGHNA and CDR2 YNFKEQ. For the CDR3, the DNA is TGTGCCAGCAGCCGGCAACCGGGGACTAGCGGGAGCACAGATACGCAGTATTTT. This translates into CASSRQPGTSGSTDTQYF.

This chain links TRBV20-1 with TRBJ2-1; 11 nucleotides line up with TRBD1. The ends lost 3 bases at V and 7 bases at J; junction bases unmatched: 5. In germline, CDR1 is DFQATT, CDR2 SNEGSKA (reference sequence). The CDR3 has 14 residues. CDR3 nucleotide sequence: TGCAGTGCTAGTCGGGACAGGGGGTCAAATGAGCAGTTCTTC. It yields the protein CSASRDRGSNEQFF.

DNA of the CDR3: TGTGCCAGCAGCCCTCGACAGGGGGCTGGCACAGATACGCAGTATTTT. This sequence encodes CASSPRQGAGTDTQYF. The chain uses TRBV7-6 and TRBJ2-3; 10 bases are shared with TRBD1. The CDR3 sequence is 16 residues long. Unmatched junction bases numbered 6, after V lost 5 bases and J lost 1 base. Per germline, CDR1 SGHVS and CDR2 FNYEAQ.

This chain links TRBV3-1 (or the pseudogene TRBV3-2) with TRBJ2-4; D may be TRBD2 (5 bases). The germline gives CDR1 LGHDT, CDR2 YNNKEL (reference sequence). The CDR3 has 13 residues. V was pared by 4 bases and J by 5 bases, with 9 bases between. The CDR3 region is CASSREGENIQYF. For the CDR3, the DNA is TGTGCCAGCAGCCGCGAGGGTGAAAACATTCAGTACTTC.

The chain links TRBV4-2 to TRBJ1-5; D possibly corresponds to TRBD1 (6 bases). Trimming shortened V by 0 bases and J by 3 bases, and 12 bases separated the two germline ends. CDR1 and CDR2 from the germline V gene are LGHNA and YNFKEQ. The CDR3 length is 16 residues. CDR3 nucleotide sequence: TGTGCCAGCAGCCAAGAAGGGGGGCCGATCAATCAGCCCCAGCATTTT. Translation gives CASSQEGGPINQPQHF.

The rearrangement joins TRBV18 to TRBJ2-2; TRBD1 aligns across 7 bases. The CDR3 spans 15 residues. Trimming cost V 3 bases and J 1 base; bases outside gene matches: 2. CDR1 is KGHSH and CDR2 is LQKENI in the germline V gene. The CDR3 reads CASSPGTVNTGELFF. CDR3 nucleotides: TGTGCCAGCTCACCCGGGACAGTGAACACCGGGGAGCTGTTTTTT.

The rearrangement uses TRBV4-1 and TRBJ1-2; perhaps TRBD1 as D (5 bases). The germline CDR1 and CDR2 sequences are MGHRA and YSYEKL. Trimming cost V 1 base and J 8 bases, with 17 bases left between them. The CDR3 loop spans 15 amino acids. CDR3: CASSQATAGSSGYTF. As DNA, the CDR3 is TGCGCCAGCAGCCAAGCGACAGCCGGGTCGAGCGGCTACACCTTC.

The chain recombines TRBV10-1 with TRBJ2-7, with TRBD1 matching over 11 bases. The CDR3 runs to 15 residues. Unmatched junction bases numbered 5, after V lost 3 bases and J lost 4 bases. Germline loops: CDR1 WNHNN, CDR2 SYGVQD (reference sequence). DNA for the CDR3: TGCGCCAGCAGTGAATCGGACAGGGGGCCTTACGAGCAGTACTTC. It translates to CASSESDRGPYEQYF.

The CDR3 protein is CASSQIKLDKDYGYTF. DNA of the CDR3: TGTGCCAGCAGCCAAATTAAACTGGACAAAGACTATGGCTACACCTTC. The V gene is TRBV11-2, the J gene TRBJ1-2; a weak D match, TRBD1 (5 bases). CDR3 size: 16 residues. Deletions cut 5 bases from V and 3 bases from J, with 19 bases between. The germline V gene encodes CDR1 SGHAT and CDR2 FQNNGV.